This note documents a single TCR beta chain sequence. Its antigen remains undetermined. A much larger clone sits a single nucleotide away, making a read error possible. The source of the sample is a study of CD8 T cells in ankylosing spondylitis (dated by TCRdb to about 2017). Describing the broader study: T cell receptor beta repertoires were profiled in healthy donors and ankylosing spondylitis patients so that disease-linked TCR variants could be found. In total, the full study cohort was made up of roughly 100 healthy donors and roughly 27 ankylosing spondylitis patients. Samples of peripheral blood were taken, and for ankylosing spondylitis patients, synovial fluid was collected as well. The investigation overall reported the following: Blood from ankylosing spondylitis patients appeared to be characterized by a TCR beta motif composed of about eight highly homologous amino acid variants. Some TCR beta motif variants had previously been reported in synovial fluid and blood of reactive arthritis patients, which suggested common disease-initiation mechanisms. The disease-linked clones were reported to be significantly enriched in matched synovial fluid samples from ankylosing spondylitis patients. The disease-linked clones had a CD8+ phenotype and were found at relatively low frequencies in peripheral blood.

The sequencer listed for this sample is Illumina HiSeq 2500. TCR beta libraries were prepared by quantitative 5'-RACE with molecular barcodes. Processing in the source paper ran as follows. Disease-linked TCR variants were identified with a new computational method built on a probabilistic model of VDJ rearrangement. TCRdb trimmed public reads at Q25 via fastp, called clones via MiXCR and kept in-frame beta chains. Under each unique CDR3 protein, matching rows form one entry showing the most common genes and DNA. TCRdb's processing, not the authors' own work, is the source of the V and J calls. This sample holds more than 95,000 distinct CDR3 sequences; 7.5% to 9% were observed only once. The top ten clonotypes cover 9.9% of the sample. Sequencing was carried out using blood, either unsorted or a sorted T cell fraction (not recorded which). The origin of this receptor is a male donor with ankylosing spondylitis or in good health (not recorded which).

The encoded CDR3 is CSSRDGLVRETQYF. The nucleotide sequence is given as TGCAGTTCTAGAGATGGCCTAGTCAGGGAGACCCAGTACTTC. Recombination connected TRBV20-1 to TRBJ2-5; no D gene call is confident. CDR1 and CDR2, looked up from the germline V gene (reference sequence), are DFQATT and SNEGSKA. The CDR3 starts with the cysteine, ends with the phenylalanine, and has 14 residues. Only CDR3 DNA is held: 42 bases, read in frame from base 1.